Included here is one T cell receptor (beta chain) sequence, with context. This clonotype was detected many times. Its antigen is not yet known. No qualities accompany the bases; no much larger clone lies one base away. The data belong to a study of T cells in Graves' hyperthyroidism and ophthalmopathy (dated by TCRdb to about 2019). The study in broad terms: Peripheral blood samples were taken at initial diagnosis, before any treatment was given. TCR Vbeta CDR3 sequencing of approximately 140 peripheral blood samples (approximately 44 ophthalmopathy, approximately 80 hyperthyroidism and 17 progressor patients) is reported in the paper. After sampling, hyperthyroidism patients received methimazole starting at 30 mg daily, and ophthalmopathy patients received high-dose intravenous methylprednisolone. In roughly six Graves' hyperthyroidism patients, the study also compared T-cell repertoires from thyroid tissue with T-cell repertoires from blood. To identify TCR V-J signatures that set the groups apart, the researchers used a discovery cohort of about a hundred patients, made up of 40 to 45 with Graves' ophthalmopathy and about 59 with stable Graves' hyperthyroidism. The 100 discovery patients were divided at random into training and test sets in a 7:3 ratio. An independent validation cohort of about 20 hyperthyroidism patients and over 15 patients who later progressed to ophthalmopathy tested prospective prediction of ophthalmopathy.

The TCR beta CDR3 regions were amplified from the RNA transcripts. For the first round of RT-PCR on the TCR CDR3, the HTBI primer set was used together with the Qiagen OneStep RT-PCR kit. Libraries were constructed in a second round of multiplex PCR, after which size selection and purification were carried out. Paired-end sequencing of the libraries was performed with 100 bp reads on an Illumina HiSeq2000. Per the original workflow: SOAPnuke was used to process the raw data, throwing out any read that contained adapters or uncalled bases, had a mean Phred below 15, or lacked an exact constant-primer or identifier match. COPE v1.2.5 was used to merge the high-quality paired reads, and each unique nucleotide sequence was defined as a clonotype. MiTCR v1.1 was used to align the clonotypes against IMGT TRBV, TRBD and TRBJ reference segments. The analysis was restricted to V-J combinations with a frequency above 0.0001, which together covered 99% to 99.2% of the repertoires. The TCS score was defined as F50 (clonal expansion) divided by E x V (chaos), with BLOSUM62-based TCRdist calculated between CDR3 peptides within each V-J. Welch's t-statistics and random forest reduced 514 V-J features to 13, which were used in a naive Bayes classifier (R e1071). TCRdb reprocessing: public reads trimmed at Q25 with fastp, clones called with MiXCR, in-frame beta chains kept. Rows are unified per CDR3 protein, each entry keeping the most common DNA and genes. V and J calls and clone size were set by TCRdb, not the authors. The table for this sample lists 150,000 to 200,000 distinct CDR3 sequences; 9.4% of them were counted only once. The top ten clonotypes cover 22% of the sample.

Broad study findings and their caveats: In validation, the model predicted progression to ophthalmopathy a median of about 5.9 months before onset, with about 64% sensitivity and roughly 73% specificity. No statistical method was used to set the sample size in advance, and investigators knew the group allocation. Most expanded thyroid clonotypes (frequency above 0.001) were also detected in blood, suggesting blood repertoires may reflect thyroid immune responses. Ophthalmopathy was separated from stable hyperthyroidism by a 13 V-J signature model, with approximately 85% sensitivity and approximately 81% specificity obtained in cross-validation and 80%/75% obtained in testing.

Hyperthyroidism patients were newly diagnosed, had a disease duration of under 2 months, and were aged 18 to 65 years. The study excluded patients with uncontrolled infections, other autoimmune diseases, pregnancy or lactation. Diagnoses were established on the basis of clinical symptoms, serum thyroxine and TRAb, thyroid ultrasound, and orbital computed tomography. Blood from progressor patients was collected at the time of first diagnosis with hyperthyroidism, before any ophthalmopathy symptoms had appeared. PBMCs were isolated from 7.5 to 10 ml of fresh peripheral blood by Ficoll-Paque density gradient centrifugation. Progressor patients were initially diagnosed with Graves' hyperthyroidism and developed ophthalmopathy during follow-up. Total RNA was extracted with Trizol reagent, and quality was checked on an Agilent 2100 Bioanalyzer. Reading from cysteine to phenylalanine, the CDR3 counts 15 amino acids. Here the CDR3 DNA is all that survives: 45 bases in frame from base 1. V was cut back by 5 bases and J by 0 bases, leaving a gap of 12 bases between them. In the germline V gene (reference sequence), CDR1 corresponds to PRHDT and CDR2 to FYEKMQ.

This TCR was sampled from a woman aged 18-35 years with Graves' hyperthyroidism that later progressed to Graves' ophthalmopathy. Sequenced: blood. This chain is built from TRBV13 and TRBJ2-3; TRBD2 is possibly the D segment (6 matching bases). CDR3 sequence: CASSAGLSSTDTQYF. The DNA is as follows: TGTGCCAGCAGCGCGGGACTCTCTAGCACAGATACGCAGTATTTT.